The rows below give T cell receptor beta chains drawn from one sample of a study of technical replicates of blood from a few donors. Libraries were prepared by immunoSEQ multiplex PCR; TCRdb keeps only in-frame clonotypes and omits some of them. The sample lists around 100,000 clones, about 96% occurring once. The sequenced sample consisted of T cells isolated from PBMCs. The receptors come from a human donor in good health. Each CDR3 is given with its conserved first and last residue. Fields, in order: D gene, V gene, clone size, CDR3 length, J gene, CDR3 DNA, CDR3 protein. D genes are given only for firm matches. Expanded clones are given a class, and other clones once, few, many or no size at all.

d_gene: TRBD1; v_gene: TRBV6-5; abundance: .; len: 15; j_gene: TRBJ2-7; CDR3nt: TGTGCCAGCAGTTACCTGTACAGGGGGACGTACGAGCAGTACTTC; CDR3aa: CASSYLYRGTYEQYF
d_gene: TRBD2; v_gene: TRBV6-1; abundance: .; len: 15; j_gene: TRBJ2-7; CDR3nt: TGTGCCAGCTCTCGTAGCGGGACCCTTATGGGGGAGCAGTACTTC; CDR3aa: CASSRSGTLMGEQYF
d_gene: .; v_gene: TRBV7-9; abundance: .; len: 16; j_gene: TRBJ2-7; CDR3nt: TGTGCCAGCAGCTTAAGTCTATCCAGCGAGCCCTACGAGCAGTACTTC; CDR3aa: CASSLSLSSEPYEQYF
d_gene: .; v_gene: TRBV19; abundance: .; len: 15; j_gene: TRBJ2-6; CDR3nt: TGTGCCAGTATGGCCCAGACTTCGGGGGCCAACGTCCTGACTTTC; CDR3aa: CASMAQTSGANVLTF
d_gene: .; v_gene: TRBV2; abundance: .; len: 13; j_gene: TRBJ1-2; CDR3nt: TGTGCCACTAAGGCAGGCTCTAACTATGGCTACACCTTC; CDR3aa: CATKAGSNYGYTF
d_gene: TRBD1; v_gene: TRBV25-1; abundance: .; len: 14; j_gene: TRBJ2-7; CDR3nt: TGTGCCAGCAGTGCCGGGACAGGGTCTTTCGAGCAGTACTTC; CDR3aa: CASSAGTGSFEQYF
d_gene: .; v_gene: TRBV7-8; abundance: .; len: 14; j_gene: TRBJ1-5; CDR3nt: TGTGCCAGCAGCTTATACGGGTCCGCTCAGCCCCAGCATTTT; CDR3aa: CASSLYGSAQPQHF
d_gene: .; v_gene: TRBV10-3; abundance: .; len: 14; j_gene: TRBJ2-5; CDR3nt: TGTGCCATCAGTGAGTCCACAGCTCAAGAGACCCAGTACTTC; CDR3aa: CAISESTAQETQYF
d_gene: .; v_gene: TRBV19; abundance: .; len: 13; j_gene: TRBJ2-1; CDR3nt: TGTGCCAGTAGTATAATATTGGCTTCTGAGCAGTTCTTC; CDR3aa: CASSIILASEQFF
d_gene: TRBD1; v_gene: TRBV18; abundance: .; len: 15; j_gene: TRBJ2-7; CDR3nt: TGTGCCAGCTCACCTGACAGGGGAGTTTGGAGCGAGCAGTACTTC; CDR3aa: CASSPDRGVWSEQYF
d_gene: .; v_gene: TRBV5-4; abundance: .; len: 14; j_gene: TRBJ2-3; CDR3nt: TGTGCCAGCAGTCACTTGGACTACACAGATACGCAGTATTTT; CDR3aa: CASSHLDYTDTQYF
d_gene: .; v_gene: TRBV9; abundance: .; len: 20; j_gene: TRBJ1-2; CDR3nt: TGTGCCAGCAGCGTAGTAATAACTCCGGGGGGGACGGGTTCTAACTATGGCTACACCTTC; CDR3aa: CASSVVITPGGTGSNYGYTF
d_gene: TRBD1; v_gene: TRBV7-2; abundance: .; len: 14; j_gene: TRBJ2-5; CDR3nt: TGTGCCAGCAGCCCGACAGGGTACTTAGAGACCCAGTACTTC; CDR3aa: CASSPTGYLETQYF
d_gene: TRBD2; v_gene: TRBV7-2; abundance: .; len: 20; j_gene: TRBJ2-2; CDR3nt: TGTGCCAGCAGCTTAGCGCTAAAGGGACTAGCGGGGCTTCGCTCCGGGGAGCTGTTTTTT; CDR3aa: CASSLALKGLAGLRSGELFF
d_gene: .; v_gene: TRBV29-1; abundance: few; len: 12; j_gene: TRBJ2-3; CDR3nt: TGCAGCGCCGACTTGGCCACAGATACGCAGTATTTT; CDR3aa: CSADLATDTQYF
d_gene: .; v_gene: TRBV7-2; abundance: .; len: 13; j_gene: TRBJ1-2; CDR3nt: TGTGCCAGCAGCTTTGGTGGAGGGGATGGCTACACCTTC; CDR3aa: CASSFGGGDGYTF
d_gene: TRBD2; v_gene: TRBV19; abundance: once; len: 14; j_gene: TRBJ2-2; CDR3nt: TGTGCCAGCCGACTAGCGGGAAACACCGGGGAGCTGTTTTTT; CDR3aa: CASRLAGNTGELFF
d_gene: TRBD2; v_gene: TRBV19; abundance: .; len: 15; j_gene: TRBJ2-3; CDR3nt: TGTGCCAGTAGTACTGAGCGGGAGCTAGGAGATACGCAGTATTTT; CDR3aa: CASSTERELGDTQYF
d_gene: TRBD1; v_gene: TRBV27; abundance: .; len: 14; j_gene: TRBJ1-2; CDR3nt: TGTGCCAGCAGTTCCTCAACAGGGGACTATGGCTACACCTTC; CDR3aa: CASSSSTGDYGYTF
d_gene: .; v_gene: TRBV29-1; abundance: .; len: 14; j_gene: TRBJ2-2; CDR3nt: TGCAGCGTCGTAACAGGGACGGACACCGGGGAGCTGTTTTTT; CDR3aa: CSVVTGTDTGELFF
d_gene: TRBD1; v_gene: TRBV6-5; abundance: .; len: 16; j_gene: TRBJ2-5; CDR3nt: TGTGCCAGCAGTTACGTACCAATGACAGGGGCGGAGACCCAGTACTTC; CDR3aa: CASSYVPMTGAETQYF
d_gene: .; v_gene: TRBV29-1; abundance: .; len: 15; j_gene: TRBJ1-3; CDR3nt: TGCAGCGCCCGGGACACCGGGTTCTCTGGAAACACCATATATTTT; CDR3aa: CSARDTGFSGNTIYF
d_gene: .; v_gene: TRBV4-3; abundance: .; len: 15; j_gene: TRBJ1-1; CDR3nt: TGCGCCAGCAGCCCCTACGGACCGGGGGGCACTGAAGCTTTCTTT; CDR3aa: CASSPYGPGGTEAFF
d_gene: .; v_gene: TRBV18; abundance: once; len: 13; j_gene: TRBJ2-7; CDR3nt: TGTGCCAGCTCTTTTGGACTCGACTACGAGCAGTACTTC; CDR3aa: CASSFGLDYEQYF
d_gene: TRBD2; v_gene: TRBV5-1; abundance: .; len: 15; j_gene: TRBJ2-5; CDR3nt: TGCGCCAGCAGCTTCTACGGGAGGGACCAAGAGACCCAGTACTTC; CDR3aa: CASSFYGRDQETQYF
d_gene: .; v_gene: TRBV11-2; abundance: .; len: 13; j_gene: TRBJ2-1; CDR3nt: TGTGCCAGCACCTTCGACAGTGGGAATGAGCAGTTCTTC; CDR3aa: CASTFDSGNEQFF
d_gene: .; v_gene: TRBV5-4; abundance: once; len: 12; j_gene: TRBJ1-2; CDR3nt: TGTGCCAGCAGATTTGGGGGGGATGGCTACACCTTC; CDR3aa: CASRFGGDGYTF
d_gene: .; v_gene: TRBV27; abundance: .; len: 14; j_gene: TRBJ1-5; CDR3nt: TGTGCCAGCAGTTTCCGACATAGCAATCAGCCCCAGCATTTT; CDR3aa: CASSFRHSNQPQHF
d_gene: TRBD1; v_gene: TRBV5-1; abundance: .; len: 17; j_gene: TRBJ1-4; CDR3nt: TGCGCCAGCAGCTTGAGGGACAGGGGTATGGCTAATGAAAAACTGTTTTTT; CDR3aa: CASSLRDRGMANEKLFF
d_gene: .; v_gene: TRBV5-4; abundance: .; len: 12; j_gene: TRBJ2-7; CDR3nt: TGTGCCAGCAGCTTGTCCCGGTACGAGCAGTACTTC; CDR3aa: CASSLSRYEQYF
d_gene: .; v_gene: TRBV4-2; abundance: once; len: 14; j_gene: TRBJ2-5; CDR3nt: TGTGCCAGCAGCCAAATGTCAGGACAAGAGACCCAGTACTTC; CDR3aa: CASSQMSGQETQYF
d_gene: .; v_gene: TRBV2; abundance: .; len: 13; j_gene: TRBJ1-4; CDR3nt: TGTGCCAGCAGGGAAGAGAGCGGTGAAAAACTGTTTTTT; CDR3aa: CASREESGEKLFF
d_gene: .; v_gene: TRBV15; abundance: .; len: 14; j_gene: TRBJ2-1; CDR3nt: TGTGCCACCAGCAGAGGGACTGCTATCAATGAGCAGTTCTTC; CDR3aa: CATSRGTAINEQFF
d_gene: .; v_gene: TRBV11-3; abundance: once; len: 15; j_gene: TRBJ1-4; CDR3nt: TGTGCCAGCAGACGCAAACAGGGACCCAATGAAAAACTGTTTTTT; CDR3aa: CASRRKQGPNEKLFF
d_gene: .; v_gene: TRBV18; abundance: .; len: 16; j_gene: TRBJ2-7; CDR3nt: TGTGCCAGCTCACCAGATTTAGTCCGTTATTCCTACGAGCAGTACTTC; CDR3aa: CASSPDLVRYSYEQYF
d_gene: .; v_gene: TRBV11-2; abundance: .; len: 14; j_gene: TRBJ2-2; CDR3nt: TGTGCCAGCAGCTTAAAGCCTAGCACCGGGGAGCTGTTTTTT; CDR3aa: CASSLKPSTGELFF
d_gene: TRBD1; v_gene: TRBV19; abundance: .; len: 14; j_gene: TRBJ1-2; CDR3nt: TGTGCCAGTAGTAACCCCGGGACAGTCTATGGCTACACCTTC; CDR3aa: CASSNPGTVYGYTF
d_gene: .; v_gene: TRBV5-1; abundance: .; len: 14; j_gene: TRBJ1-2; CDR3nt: TGCGCCAGCAGCTTGATGGAGGTTACGGGGGGCTACACCTTC; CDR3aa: CASSLMEVTGGYTF
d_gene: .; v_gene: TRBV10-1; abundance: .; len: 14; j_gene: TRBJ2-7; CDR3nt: TGCGCCAGCAGTGTTTTTCGGTTTTCCTACGAGCAGTACTTC; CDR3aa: CASSVFRFSYEQYF
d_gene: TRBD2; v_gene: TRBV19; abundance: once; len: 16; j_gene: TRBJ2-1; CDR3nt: TGTGCCAGTAGTTTAACGGGACTAGGGGCTTACAATGAGCAGTTCTTC; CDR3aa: CASSLTGLGAYNEQFF
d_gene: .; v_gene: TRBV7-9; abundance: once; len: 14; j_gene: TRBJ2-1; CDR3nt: TGTGCCAGCAGCCGACGGGACTCCTACAATGAGCAGTTCTTC; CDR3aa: CASSRRDSYNEQFF
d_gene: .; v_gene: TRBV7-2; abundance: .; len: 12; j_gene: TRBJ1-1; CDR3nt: TGTGCCAGCCGTCTTAGAAACACTGAAGCTTTCTTT; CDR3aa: CASRLRNTEAFF
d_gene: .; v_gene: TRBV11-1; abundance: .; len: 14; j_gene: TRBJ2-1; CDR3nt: TGTGCCAGCAGCTTAGTAGGGGCCTACAATGAGCAGTTCTTC; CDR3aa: CASSLVGAYNEQFF
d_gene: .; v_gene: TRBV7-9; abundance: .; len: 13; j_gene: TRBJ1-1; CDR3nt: TGTGCCAGCAGCCTTAGTTTGAACACTGAAGCTTTCTTT; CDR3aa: CASSLSLNTEAFF
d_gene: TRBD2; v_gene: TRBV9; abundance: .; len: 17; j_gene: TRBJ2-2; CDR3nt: TGTGCCAGCAGCGTAACCCCAGCGGGAGTATCGGCCGGGGAGCTGTTTTTT; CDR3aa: CASSVTPAGVSAGELFF
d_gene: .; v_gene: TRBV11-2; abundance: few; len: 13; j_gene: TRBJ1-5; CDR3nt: TGTGCCAGCAGCTTCCAGGGCAATCAGCCCCAGCATTTT; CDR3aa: CASSFQGNQPQHF
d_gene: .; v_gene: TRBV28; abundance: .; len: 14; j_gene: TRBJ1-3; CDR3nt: TGTGCCAGCAGCACAGGCTACGGAAGAAACACCATATATTTT; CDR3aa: CASSTGYGRNTIYF
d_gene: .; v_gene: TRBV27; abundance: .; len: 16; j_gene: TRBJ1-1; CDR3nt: TGTGCCAGCAGTTTACGTGGGCCTGGCACCAACACTGAAGCTTTCTTT; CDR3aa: CASSLRGPGTNTEAFF
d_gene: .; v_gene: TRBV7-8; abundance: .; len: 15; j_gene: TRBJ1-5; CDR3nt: TGTGCCAGCAGCTTAGATGGTCAGAGCAATCAGCCCCAGCATTTT; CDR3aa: CASSLDGQSNQPQHF
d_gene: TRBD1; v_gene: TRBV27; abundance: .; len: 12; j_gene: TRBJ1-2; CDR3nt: TGTGCCACCTCCCGGGACAGCTATGGCTACACCTTC; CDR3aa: CATSRDSYGYTF
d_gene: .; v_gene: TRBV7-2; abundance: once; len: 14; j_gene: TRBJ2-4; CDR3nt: TGTGCCAGCAGCTTAGCACAGGTCAAAAACATTCAGTACTTC; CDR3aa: CASSLAQVKNIQYF
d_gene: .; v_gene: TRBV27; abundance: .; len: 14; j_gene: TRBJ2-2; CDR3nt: TGTGCCAGCAGTTTATCTCTCAGCACCGGGGAGCTGTTTTTT; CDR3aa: CASSLSLSTGELFF
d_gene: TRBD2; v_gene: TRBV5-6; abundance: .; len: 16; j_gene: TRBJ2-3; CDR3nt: TGTGCCAGCAGTCAAAGACTAGCGGGAGAGGGAGATACGCAGTATTTT; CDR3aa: CASSQRLAGEGDTQYF
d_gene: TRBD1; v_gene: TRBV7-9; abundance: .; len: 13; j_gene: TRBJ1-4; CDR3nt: TGTGCCAGTGCCGACAGGGGGGGAGAAAAACTGTTTTTT; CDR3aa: CASADRGGEKLFF
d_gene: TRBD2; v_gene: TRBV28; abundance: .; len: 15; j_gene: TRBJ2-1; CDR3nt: TGTGCCAGCAGTCCTCTAGCGGGAGTCTTTAATGAGCAGTTCTTC; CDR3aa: CASSPLAGVFNEQFF
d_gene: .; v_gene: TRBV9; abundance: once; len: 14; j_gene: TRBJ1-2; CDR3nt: TGTGCCAGCAGCGTAGGGGCGAGCAACTATGGCTACACCTTC; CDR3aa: CASSVGASNYGYTF
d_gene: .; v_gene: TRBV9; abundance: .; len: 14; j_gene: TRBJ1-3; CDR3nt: TGTGCCAGCAGGAGCCACAGCTCTGGAAACACCATATATTTT; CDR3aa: CASRSHSSGNTIYF
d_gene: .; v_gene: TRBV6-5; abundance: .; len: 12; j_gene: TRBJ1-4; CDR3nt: TGTGCCAGCAGTTGGAAGGGGGAAAAACTGTTTTTT; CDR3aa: CASSWKGEKLFF
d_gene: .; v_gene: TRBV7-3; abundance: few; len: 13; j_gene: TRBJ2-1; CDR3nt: TGTGCCAGCAGCTCGGGATACGGCAATGAGCAGTTCTTC; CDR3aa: CASSSGYGNEQFF
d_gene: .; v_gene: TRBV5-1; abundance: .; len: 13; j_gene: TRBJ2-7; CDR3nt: TGCGCCAGCAGCTTGGACAGGGTAGGCGAGCAGTACTTC; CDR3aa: CASSLDRVGEQYF